Shown below are 8 T cell receptor beta chains from a single sample sequenced in a study of blood T cell repertoires in COVID-19. Clones were sequenced by immunoSEQ multiplex PCR, and TCRdb holds only the in-frame ones, with some missing. Of more than 350,000 clones listed, roughly nine tenths are singletons. The sample comprised PBMCs or T cells enriched from blood (not recorded which). These receptors were taken from a man younger than 30 who had recovered from COVID-19.

This chain links TRBV4-2 with TRBJ2-7; no clear D gene. Germline lookup yields CDR1 LGHNA and CDR2 YNFKEQ. The CDR3 consists of 15 residues. Trimming removed 0 bases at V and 3 bases at J, with 12 bases between. As DNA, the CDR3 is TGTGCCAGCAGCCAAGATCTTGGCAGTTTCTACGAGCAGTACTTC. It is translated as CASSQDLGSFYEQYF.

The J gene is TRBJ1-2, the V gene TRBV18; 9 positions agree with TRBD1. The V segment lost 4 bases and the J segment 5 bases; nucleotides outside the gene matches: 8. Germline V gene lookup returns CDR1 KGHSH and CDR2 LQKENI. The CDR3 is 15 residues long. The CDR3 region has the DNA TGTGCCAGCTCACTCGAACAGGGGGCCCAATATGGCTACACCTTC. This sequence encodes CASSLEQGAQYGYTF.

The chain uses TRBV6-4 and TRBJ2-1, with TRBD2 identical over 7 bases. CDR1 is MRHNA and CDR2 is SNTAGT in the germline V gene. This CDR3 comprises 17 residues. With 4 bases clipped from V and 1 base from J, the junction kept 10 bases outside the gene matches. This chain's CDR3 is CASSAEPSGASYNEQFF. In DNA form, the CDR3 reads TGTGCCAGCAGTGCAGAACCAAGCGGGGCATCCTACAATGAGCAGTTCTTC.

This clone was recorded once. This chain links TRBV5-1 with TRBJ2-7; TRBD1 matches 8 bases. The CDR3 length is 15 residues. Germline CDR1 SGHRS, CDR2 YFSETQ. J was trimmed by 3 bases and V by 0 bases; bases with no gene match: 5. CDR3 residues: CASSLEGQVFYEQYF. The CDR3 nucleotides read TGCGCCAGCAGCTTGGAGGGACAGGTATTCTACGAGCAGTACTTC.

This sequence joins TRBV5-4 and TRBJ2-2, with unresolved D. V lost 3 bases and J 3 bases, leaving 6 bases between the germline ends. The length of the CDR3 is 13 residues. CDR1 SGHNT and CDR2 YYREEE come from the germline V gene (reference sequence). This chain's CDR3 is CASSSQYTGELFF. The CDR3 coding sequence is TGTGCCAGCAGCTCGCAGTACACCGGGGAGCTGTTTTTT.

The DNA of the CDR3 is TGCGCCAGCAGCTTCGCGGGACAGTACCAAGAGACCCAGTACTTC. Translation gives CASSFAGQYQETQYF. This chain joins TRBV5-1 and TRBJ2-5, with a tentative D call TRBD1 (7 bases). Trimming removed 2 bases from V and 0 bases from J, with 11 bases in between. The CDR3 loop spans 15 amino acids. Germline lookup yields CDR1 SGHRS and CDR2 YFSETQ.

The chain is built from TRBV5-1 and TRBJ2-5; no reliable D call. The germline gives CDR1 SGHRS, CDR2 YFSETQ. V dropped 4 bases and J dropped 2 bases, with 12 bases sitting between them. The CDR3 loop spans 14 amino acids. DNA of the CDR3: TGCGCCAGCAGCCTGGCTACAGCTCAAGAGACCCAGTACTTC. Its translation: CASSLATAQETQYF.

The V gene is TRBV7-3, the J gene TRBJ2-3, with TRBD2 identical over 7 bases. The CDR3 loop spans 13 amino acids. The trim removed 8 bases at V and 0 bases at J, leaving 2 bases unmatched. Germline lookup yields CDR1 SGHTA and CDR2 FQGTGA. In DNA form, the CDR3 reads TGTGCCAGCGGGAGGGGTAGCACAGATACGCAGTATTTT. Its protein product is CASGRGSTDTQYF.